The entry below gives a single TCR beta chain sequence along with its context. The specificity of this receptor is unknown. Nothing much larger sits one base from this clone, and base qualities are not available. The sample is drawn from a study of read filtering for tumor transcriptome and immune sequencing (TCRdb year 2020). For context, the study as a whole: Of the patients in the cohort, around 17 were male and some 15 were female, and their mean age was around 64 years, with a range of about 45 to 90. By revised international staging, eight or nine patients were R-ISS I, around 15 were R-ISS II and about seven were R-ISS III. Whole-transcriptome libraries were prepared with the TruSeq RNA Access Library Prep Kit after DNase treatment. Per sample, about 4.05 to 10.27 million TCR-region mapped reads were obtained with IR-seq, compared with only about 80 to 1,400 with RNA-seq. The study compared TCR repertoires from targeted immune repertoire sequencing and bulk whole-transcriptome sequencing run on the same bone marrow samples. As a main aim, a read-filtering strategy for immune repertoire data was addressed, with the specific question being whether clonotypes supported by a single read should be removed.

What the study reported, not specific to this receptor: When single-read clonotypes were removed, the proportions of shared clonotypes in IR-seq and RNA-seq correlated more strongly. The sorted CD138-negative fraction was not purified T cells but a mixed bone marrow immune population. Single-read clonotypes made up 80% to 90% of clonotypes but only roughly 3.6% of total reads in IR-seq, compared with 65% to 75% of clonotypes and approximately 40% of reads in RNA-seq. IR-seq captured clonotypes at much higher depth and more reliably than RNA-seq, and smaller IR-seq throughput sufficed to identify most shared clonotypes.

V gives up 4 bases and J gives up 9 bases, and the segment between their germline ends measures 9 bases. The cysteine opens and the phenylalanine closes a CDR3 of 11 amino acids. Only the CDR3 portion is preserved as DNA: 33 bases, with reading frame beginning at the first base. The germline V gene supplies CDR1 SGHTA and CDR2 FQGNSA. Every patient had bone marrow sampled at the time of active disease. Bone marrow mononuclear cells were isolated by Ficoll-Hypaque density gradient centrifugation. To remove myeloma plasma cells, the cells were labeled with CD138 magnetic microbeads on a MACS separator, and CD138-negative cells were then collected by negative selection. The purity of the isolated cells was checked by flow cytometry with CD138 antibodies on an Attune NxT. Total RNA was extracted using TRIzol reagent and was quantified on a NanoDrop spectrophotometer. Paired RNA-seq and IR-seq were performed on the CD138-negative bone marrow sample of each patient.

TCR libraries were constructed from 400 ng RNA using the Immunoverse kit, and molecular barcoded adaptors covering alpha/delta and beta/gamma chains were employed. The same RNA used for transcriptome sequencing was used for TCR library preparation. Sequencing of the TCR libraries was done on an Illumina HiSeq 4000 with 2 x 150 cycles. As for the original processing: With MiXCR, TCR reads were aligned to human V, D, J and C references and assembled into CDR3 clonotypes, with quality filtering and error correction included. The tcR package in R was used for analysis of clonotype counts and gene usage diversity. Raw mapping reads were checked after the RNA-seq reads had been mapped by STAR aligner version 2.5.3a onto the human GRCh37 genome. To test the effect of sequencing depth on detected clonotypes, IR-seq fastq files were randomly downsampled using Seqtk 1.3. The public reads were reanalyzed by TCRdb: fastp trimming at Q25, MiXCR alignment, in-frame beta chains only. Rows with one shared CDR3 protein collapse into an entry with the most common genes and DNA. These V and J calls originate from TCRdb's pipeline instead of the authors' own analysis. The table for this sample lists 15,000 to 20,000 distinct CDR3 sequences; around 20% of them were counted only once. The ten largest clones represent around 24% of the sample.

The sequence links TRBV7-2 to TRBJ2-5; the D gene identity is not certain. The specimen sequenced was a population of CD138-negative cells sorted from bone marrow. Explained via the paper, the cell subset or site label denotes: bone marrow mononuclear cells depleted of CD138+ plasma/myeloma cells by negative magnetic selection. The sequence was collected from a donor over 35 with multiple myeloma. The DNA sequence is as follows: TGTGCCAGCAGCTCGTCTGGGGCCCAGTACTTC. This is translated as CASSSSGAQYF.